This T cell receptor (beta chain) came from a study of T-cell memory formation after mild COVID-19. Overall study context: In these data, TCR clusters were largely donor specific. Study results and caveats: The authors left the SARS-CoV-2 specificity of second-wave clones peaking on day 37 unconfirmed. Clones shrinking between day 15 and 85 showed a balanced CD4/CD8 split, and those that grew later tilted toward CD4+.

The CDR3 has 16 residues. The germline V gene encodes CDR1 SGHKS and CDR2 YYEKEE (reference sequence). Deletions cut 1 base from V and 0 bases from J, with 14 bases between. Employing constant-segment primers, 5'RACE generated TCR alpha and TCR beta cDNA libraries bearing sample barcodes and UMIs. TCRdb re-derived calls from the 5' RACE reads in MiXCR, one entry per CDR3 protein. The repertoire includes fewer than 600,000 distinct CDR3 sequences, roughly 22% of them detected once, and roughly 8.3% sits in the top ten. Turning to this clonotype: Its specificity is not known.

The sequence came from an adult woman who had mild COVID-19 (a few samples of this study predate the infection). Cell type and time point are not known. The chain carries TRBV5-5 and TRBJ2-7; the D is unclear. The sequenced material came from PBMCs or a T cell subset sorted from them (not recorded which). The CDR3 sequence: CASSLIGTYSSYEQYF. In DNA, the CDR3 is TGTGCCAGCAGCTTGATCGGAACTTACAGCTCCTACGAGCAGTACTTC. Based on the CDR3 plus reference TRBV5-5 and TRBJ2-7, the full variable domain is DAGVTQSPTHLIKTRGQQVTLRCSPISGHKSVSWYQQVLGQGPQFIFQYYEKEERGRGNFPDRFSARQFPNYSSELNVNALLLGDSALYLCASSLIGTYSSYEQYFGPGTRLTVT.